The 23 T cell receptor beta chains below all came from one sample that was sequenced in a study of CD8+CD57+ T cells in acquired aplastic anemia. Profiles of TCR beta VDJ and CDR3 were generated from a genomic DNA template. MiXCR was run by TCRdb on the reads, yielding one entry per CDR3 protein. Of some 180,000 distinct CDR3 sequences in the sample, 40% to 55% were seen once. The sample consisted of sorted CD4+, CD8+, or CD8+CD57+ T cells (not recorded which) from PBMCs. These receptors were collected from a human donor in good health.

This clonotype was observed a few times. At one of its ends the junction is not consistent with the germline gene, which may arise from a read error. The CDR3 region is CAISAGTGILGNTEASF. The CDR3 DNA follows: TGTGCCATCAGTGCCGGGACAGGGATTTTGGGAAACACTGAAGCTTCCTTT. The chain recombines TRBV10-3 with TRBJ1-1; 9 nucleotides line up with TRBD1. This CDR3 is built from 17 residues. In germline, CDR1 is ENHRY, CDR2 SYGVKD.

This clonotype was recorded at least ten times. The chain combines TRBV24-1 with TRBJ2-5; TRBD1 aligns across 7 bases. This CDR3 region has 15 residues. The ends lost 2 bases at V and 2 bases at J; junction bases unmatched: 4. The germline gives CDR1 KGHDR, CDR2 SFDVKD. CDR3 nucleotides: TGTGCCACCAGTGATTCCTCGACAGGGCAAGAGACCCAGTACTTC. This gives the protein CATSDSSTGQETQYF.

The rearrangement joins TRBV15 to TRBJ1-2; TRBD1 is a possible D gene (6 bases). Trimming removed 3 bases from V and 4 bases from J, with 12 bases in between. The CDR3 is 14 amino acids. Germline CDR1 reads LNHNV; CDR2 reads YYDKDF (reference sequence). CDR3 region: CATSSRQDSYGYTF. As DNA, the CDR3 is TGTGCCACCAGCAGTAGACAGGATTCCTATGGCTACACCTTC.

In the case of this clonotype: A junction boundary mismatches the germline segment, possibly from a read error. This sequence joins TRBV15 and TRBJ2-1; TRBD2 matches 13 bases. From germline, CDR1 is LNHNV and CDR2 YYDKDF (reference sequence). CDR3 length: 16 residues. CDR3 DNA: TGTGCCAGCAGCTCCCCGGGACTAGCGGGATACAATGAGCAGTTCTTC. The encoded protein is CASSSPGLAGYNEQFF.

V usage is TRBV3-1 and J usage is TRBJ1-5; D ambiguous. Trimming left V 2 bases short and J 6 bases short, with 8 bases between. Germline V gene lookup returns CDR1 LGHDT and CDR2 YNNKEL (reference sequence). The CDR3 runs 13 residues. The CDR3 sequence is CASSQLGVQPQHF. CDR3 in DNA: TGTGCCAGCAGCCAACTTGGAGTTCAGCCCCAGCATTTT.

The chain links TRBV2 to TRBJ2-5; D is perhaps TRBD1 or TRBD2 (5 bases each). This CDR3 spans 15 amino acids. V was pared by 5 bases and J by 5 bases, with 18 bases between. Germline CDR1 is SNHLY and CDR2 is FYNNEI. Here the CDR3 reads CASSPPGALVETQYF. CDR3 in DNA: TGTGCCAGCAGTCCCCCCGGGGCCTTGGTGGAGACCCAGTACTTC.

Notes on this clonotype: A far more abundant clone sits one base away, making this likely a read error. V usage is TRBV11-1 and J usage is TRBJ2-1; D perhaps matches TRBD2 (5 bases). The CDR3 has 15 amino acids. Per the germline V gene, CDR1 is SGHAT and CDR2 is FQDESV (reference sequence). This CDR3 is CASSLSGSSCNEQFF. CDR3 bases: TGTGCCAGCAGCTTATCGGGGAGCTCCTGCAATGAGCAGTTCTTC.

This chain uses TRBV18 with TRBJ2-1; 9 bases match TRBD2. The germline V gene has CDR1 KGHSH and CDR2 LQKENI. CDR3 length: 16 residues. Trimming at V came to 3 bases and at J to 9 bases, leaving 12 bases not matched to a gene. In DNA form, the CDR3 reads TGTGCCAGCTCACCGCGACTAGCGGACACTTCGGGTGAGCAGTTCTTC. Translation gives CASSPRLADTSGEQFF.

The chain employs TRBV7-3 and TRBJ2-1; D is possibly TRBD1 (5 bases). Germline assignment: CDR1 SGHTA and CDR2 FQGTGA. V was cut by 3 bases and J by 3 bases, with 9 bases left in between. The CDR3 consists of 14 residues. The CDR3 sequence: CASSLQGIYNEQFF. The CDR3 nucleotides are TGTGCCAGCAGCTTGCAGGGAATCTACAATGAGCAGTTCTTC.

This clonotype was found many times. This CDR3 reads CATSRDAWASGRANEQYF. CDR3 in DNA: TGTGCCACCAGCAGAGATGCGTGGGCTAGCGGGAGGGCCAACGAGCAGTACTTC. The chain joins TRBV15 to TRBJ2-7; 12 bases line up with TRBD2. The CDR3 loop spans 18 amino acids. The germline CDR1 and CDR2 sequences are LNHNV and YYDKDF (reference sequence). Unmatched junction bases numbered 11, after V lost 0 bases and J lost 5 bases.

This clonotype was counted many times. This chain connects TRBV2 to TRBJ1-4; no firm D call. From germline, CDR1 is SNHLY and CDR2 FYNNEI. CDR3 length: 14 residues. Trimming left V 2 bases short and J 2 bases short, with 6 bases between. The CDR3 coding sequence is TGTGCCAGCAGTGAAAGAGGGACTAATGAAAAACTGTTTTTT. It codes for CASSERGTNEKLFF.

The J gene is TRBJ2-7, the V gene TRBV10-2; a possible D gene is TRBD2 (5 bases). Trimming shortened V by 3 bases and J by 4 bases, and 10 bases separated the two germline ends. CDR1 and CDR2 (germline): WSHSY, SAAADI. The CDR3 is 13 residues long. CDR3 nucleotides: TGCGCCAGCAGTGAAGGACTTAAATACGAGCAGTACTTC. This codes for CASSEGLKYEQYF.

The chain combines TRBV2 with TRBJ2-5, with D perhaps matching TRBD2 (6 bases). This CDR3 comprises 14 residues. Germline V gene sequence: CDR1 SNHLY, CDR2 FYNNEI. V was shortened by 8 bases and J by 5 bases, with 18 bases between the two germline ends. CDR3 coding DNA: TGTGCCAGCGGCGACATGGGGGGTAGGGAGACCCAGTACTTC. The encoded protein is CASGDMGGRETQYF. Full variable domain (missing parts from reference TRBV2 and TRBJ2-5): EPEVTQTPSHQVTQMGQEVILRCVPISNHLYFYWYRQILGQKVEFLVSFYNNEISEKSEIFDDQFSVERPDGSNFTLKIRSTKLEDSAMYFCASGDMGGRETQYFGPGTRLLVL.

The chain uses TRBV7-8 and TRBJ2-7, with 11 bases fitting TRBD2. CDR1 is SGHVS, CDR2 FQNEAQ, per germline. After removal of 4 bases from V and 0 bases from J, the junction contained 8 bases not matched to a gene. The CDR3 covers 17 residues. CDR3 loop: CASSSAGLADTSYEQYF. The CDR3 region has the DNA TGTGCCAGCAGCTCCGCGGGACTAGCGGATACCTCCTACGAGCAGTACTTC.

The V call is TRBV11-2, the J call TRBJ2-1, with 7 bases aligning to TRBD2. Looked up from germline, CDR1 is SGHAT and CDR2 is FQNNGV. CDR3 length: 14 residues. Trimming at V came to 5 bases and at J to 3 bases, leaving 4 bases not matched to a gene. CDR3 sequence (DNA): TGTGCCAGCAGCCACGGACTAGGCTACAATGAGCAGTTCTTC. Translation gives CASSHGLGYNEQFF.

This clonotype came up many times. The chain joins TRBV5-1 to TRBJ1-4, with 7 bases lining up with TRBD1. Germline V gives CDR1 SGHRS, CDR2 YFSETQ. The CDR3 length is 15 residues. J gave up 2 bases and V 4 bases, and 5 bases lay outside the gene matches. The CDR3 DNA reads as TGCGCCAGCAGCCCACGACAGGGTACTAATGAAAAACTGTTTTTT. Residues: CASSPRQGTNEKLFF.

The chain couples TRBV11-2 to TRBJ2-5, with D perhaps matching TRBD1 or TRBD2 (6 bases each). This CDR3 contains 14 residues. The V gene lost 6 bases and the J gene lost 5 bases, with 16 bases spanning the gap. Germline CDR1 SGHAT, CDR2 FQNNGV. For the CDR3, the DNA is TGTGCCAGCAGGTACTGGGGGGCCGGGGAGACCCAGTACTTC. This encodes CASRYWGAGETQYF.

About this clonotype itself: A much more abundant neighbour one base away suggests this may be a read error. The V gene is TRBV12-3 or TRBV12-4, the J gene TRBJ1-4, with D unclear. This CDR3 spans 12 amino acids. V was shortened by 8 bases and J by 6 bases, with 10 bases between the two germline ends. CDR3 coding DNA: TGTGCCAGCCGGGATTTCGATGAAAAACTGTTTTTT. The encoded protein is CASRDFDEKLFF.

This clonotype was counted many times. The genes are TRBV3-1 and TRBJ2-7; D is possibly TRBD1 (5 bases). Germline V gene lookup returns CDR1 LGHDT and CDR2 YNNKEL (reference sequence). The CDR3 has 15 amino acids. Trimming took off 6 bases at V and 3 bases at J, with 18 bases between the two ends. In DNA form, the CDR3 reads TGTGCCAGCAGACGAAACAGGAATGGGGTCTACGAGCAGTACTTC. The encoded protein is CASRRNRNGVYEQYF.

This clonotype was recorded many times. This chain connects TRBV3-1 to TRBJ2-7; D is unresolved. V was shortened by 0 bases and J by 3 bases, with 6 bases between the two germline ends. The CDR3 has 13 residues. CDR1 and CDR2 from the germline V gene are LGHDT and YNNKEL (reference sequence). The CDR3 region is CASSQDSRYEQYF. In DNA, the CDR3 is TGTGCCAGCAGCCAAGATAGCCGCTACGAGCAGTACTTC.

The chain uses TRBV7-9 and TRBJ1-2; D is undetermined. The CDR3 loop spans 14 amino acids. V was pared by 0 bases and J by 7 bases, with 12 bases between. The germline V gene has CDR1 SEHNR and CDR2 FQNEAQ (reference sequence). CDR3 nucleotides: TGTGCCAGCAGCTTAGCGTATGAACAGAGTGGCTACACCTTC. It is translated as CASSLAYEQSGYTF.

The genes are TRBV27 and TRBJ2-2, with TRBD2 matching 9 bases. The CDR3 length is 18 residues. V dropped 7 bases and J dropped 7; count of bases not matched to a gene: 19. The germline V gene encodes CDR1 MNHEY and CDR2 SMNVEV (reference sequence). CDR3 region: CASTLTGLALLVRGELFF. In nucleotides, the CDR3 is TGTGCCAGCACCCTAACGGGACTAGCCTTACTTGTGCGCGGGGAGCTGTTTTTT.

This clonotype appeared a few times. The missing conserved phenylalanine or tryptophan at the end of this CDR3 makes a read error likely. The chain joins TRBV3-1 to TRBJ1-2; D gene unclear. V was shortened by 1 base and J by 5 bases, with 11 bases between the two germline ends. The CDR3 has 14 residues. Germline V lookup: CDR1 LGHDT, CDR2 YNNKEL (reference sequence). The CDR3 protein is CASSQGPGGYGYTS. In DNA form, the CDR3 reads TGTGCCAGCAGCCAAGGGCCGGGAGGTTATGGCTACACCTCC.